This entry lists 22 T cell receptor beta chains sequenced from one sample in a study of T cells in Graves' hyperthyroidism and ophthalmopathy. TCR beta CDR3 sequences were amplified from RNA transcripts. TCR CDR3 regions were first amplified by RT-PCR with HTBI primers. One entry per CDR3 protein results from TCRdb running MiXCR on the multiplex PCR reads. The top ten clones hold around 29% of a sample with around 700,000 distinct CDR3 sequences, under 45% of them seen once. The sequenced sample was blood. The receptors were gathered from a woman aged 40 to 49 with Graves' hyperthyroidism.

The chain uses TRBV20-1 and TRBJ2-5; 8 nucleotides match TRBD2. Looked up from germline, CDR1 is DFQATT and CDR2 is SNEGSKA (reference sequence). This CDR3 has 14 amino acids. J was trimmed by 3 bases and V by 1 base; bases with no gene match: 4. CDR3 bases: TGCAGTGCTAGAGGTATAGCGGGGAAAGAGACCCAGTACTTC. This encodes CSARGIAGKETQYF.

This clonotype has a count of ten or more. J is TRBJ2-5 and V is TRBV14; D uncertain. Trimming left V 3 bases short and J 5 bases short, with 10 bases between. The CDR3 is made up of 13 amino acids. The germline V gene has CDR1 SGHDN and CDR2 FVKESK. The CDR3 spells CASSQLLGETQYF. The CDR3 nucleotides are TGTGCCAGCAGCCAGCTCCTGGGGGAGACCCAGTACTTC.

The J gene is TRBJ2-5, the V gene TRBV12-3 or TRBV12-4; 8 bases align to TRBD1. After removal of 5 bases from V and 6 bases from J, the junction contained 14 bases not matched to a gene. The CDR3 runs to 16 residues. The CDR3 DNA follows: TGTGCCAGCAGTCCTCTCCCCACAGGGGGAGGAAAGACCCAGTACTTC. This codes for CASSPLPTGGGKTQYF.

This clonotype has a count of ten or more. V gene TRBV14 combines with J gene TRBJ1-2; D is unresolved. CDR1 and CDR2 (germline): SGHDN, FVKESK. The length of the CDR3 is 13 residues. Trimming removed 4 bases from V and 5 bases from J, with 11 bases in between. The CDR3: CASSPIRFYGYTF. The CDR3 DNA reads TGTGCCAGCAGCCCCATTCGATTTTATGGCTACACCTTC.

This sequence joins TRBV5-4 and TRBJ1-1; D is perhaps TRBD1 (5 bases). V was shortened by 5 bases and J by 6 bases, with 17 bases between the two germline ends. CDR3 length: 14 amino acids. Germline CDR1 is SGHNT and CDR2 is YYREEE (reference sequence). This chain's CDR3 is CASSLPGGVPEAFF. For the CDR3, the DNA is TGTGCCAGCAGTTTACCGGGGGGAGTGCCTGAAGCTTTCTTT.

This clonotype was found many times. The chain couples TRBV29-1 to TRBJ1-1; D uncertain. Germline values: CDR1 SQVTM, CDR2 ANQGSEA. V lost 4 bases and J 0 bases, leaving 6 bases between the germline ends. CDR3 length: 12 amino acids. The CDR3 DNA is TGCAGCGTTGTCCCGATGAACACTGAAGCTTTCTTT. It yields the protein CSVVPMNTEAFF.

This clonotype has just a few counts. This chain joins TRBV6-6 and TRBJ2-7; D call uncertain. Trimming stripped 5 bases from V and 3 bases from J, with 11 bases between. The CDR3 totals 13 residues. CDR1 is MNHNY and CDR2 is SVGAGI in the germline V gene (reference sequence). DNA of the CDR3: TGTGCCAGCAGTCCCCTTTCCCACTACGAGCAGTACTTC. Translating gives CASSPLSHYEQYF.

The genes are TRBV5-1 and TRBJ1-1; TRBD1 might be the D (5 bases). Per the germline V gene, CDR1 is SGHRS and CDR2 is YFSETQ. The V end was cut by 0 bases, the J end by 7 bases, with 16 bases between. The CDR3 is 15 residues long. The CDR3, as DNA: TGCGCCAGCAGCTTGGGGGGCCCAGTGACGGGTGAAGCTTTCTTT. Translated: CASSLGGPVTGEAFF. Looking up the rest from reference TRBV5-1 and TRBJ1-1 gives the full variable domain: KAGVTQTPRYLIKTRGQQVTLSCSPISGHRSVSWYQQTPGQGLQFLFEYFSETQRNKGNFPGRFSGRQFSNSRSEMNVSTLELGDSALYLCASSLGGPVTGEAFFGQGTRLTVV.

At least ten counts were recorded for this clonotype. This chain connects TRBV6-5 to TRBJ1-2, with TRBD1 as a possible D gene (5 bases). This CDR3 comprises 14 residues. The V gene's germline CDR1 is MNHEY and CDR2 SVGAGI. The ends were cut back, 0 bases at V and 3 bases at J, with 8 bases in the middle. The CDR3 nucleotides are TGTGCCAGCAGTTACTCAACGGGGGACTATGGCTACACCTTC. Translating it yields CASSYSTGDYGYTF.

About this clonotype itself: This may arise from a read error, as a much more abundant clone is one base away. J is TRBJ1-5 and V is TRBV19; D call uncertain. The CDR3 is made up of 13 amino acids. V gave up 1 base and J gave up 5 bases, with 6 bases separating them. Germline values: CDR1 LNHDA, CDR2 SQIVND (reference sequence). The CDR3 spells CASSIGADQPQHF. CDR3 nucleotides: TGTGCCAGTAGTATAGGGGCAGATCAGCCCCAGCATTTT.

This clonotype has ten or more counts. The chain has TRBV19 and TRBJ2-7, with D possibly being TRBD1 (5 bases). The CDR3 consists of 14 residues. The V and J ends lost 4 bases and 4 bases respectively, with 14 bases between them. CDR1 LNHDA and CDR2 SQIVND come from the germline V gene (reference sequence). CDR3 nucleotide sequence: TGTGCCAGTAGTAGAGATGACAGAAGTTACGAGCAGTACTTC. Its protein is CASSRDDRSYEQYF.

This clonotype has more than one count but fewer than ten. V gene TRBV7-9 combines with J gene TRBJ1-1; D is possibly TRBD1 (5 bases). Germline CDR1 reads SEHNR; CDR2 reads FQNEAQ (reference sequence). V gave up 1 base and J gave up 4 bases, with 10 bases separating them. The CDR3 runs 14 residues. CDR3 sequence: CASSLVKGPTEAFF. The CDR3 DNA sequence: TGTGCCAGCAGCTTAGTTAAGGGGCCCACTGAAGCTTTCTTT.

The chain couples TRBV29-1 to TRBJ1-1; D is perhaps TRBD1 (5 bases). This CDR3 has 13 residues. CDR1 and CDR2 from the germline V gene are SQVTM and ANQGSEA. Trimming left V 4 bases short and J 3 bases short, with 12 bases between. CDR3 sequence (DNA): TGCAGCGTTGGCAGGGATCAGTACACTGAAGCTTTCTTT. Its translation: CSVGRDQYTEAFF.

This clonotype was seen a few times. The J gene is TRBJ2-5, the V gene TRBV6-2 or TRBV6-3; possible D gene TRBD1, 5 bases. Deletions cut 0 bases from V and 6 bases from J, with 11 bases between. The CDR3 consists of 14 residues. Germline V gene lookup returns CDR1 MNHEY and CDR2 SVGEGT. CDR3 amino acids: CASSYSSGLKTQYF. CDR3 nucleotides: TGTGCCAGCAGTTACTCGTCAGGGCTGAAGACCCAGTACTTC.

Note on this clonotype: This may stem from a read error, because a much larger clone lies one nucleotide away. V and J are TRBV19 and TRBJ2-7, with 12 bases that match TRBD2. V gave up 5 bases and J gave up 3 bases; unmatched junction bases: 5. The CDR3 consists of 15 residues. From germline, CDR1 is LNHDA and CDR2 SQIVND (reference sequence). The DNA for the CDR3 is TGTGCCAGTAGTCCTCTAGCGGGAGGGTGCTACGAGCAGTACTTC. It translates to CASSPLAGGCYEQYF.

The chain combines TRBV19 with TRBJ1-2; 7 nucleotides align to TRBD1. Germline assignment: CDR1 LNHDA and CDR2 SQIVND (reference sequence). The CDR3 length is 12 residues. Trimming cost V 6 bases and J 8 bases; bases outside gene matches: 6. CDR3 sequence reads: CASSAGGHGYTF. CDR3 nucleotides: TGTGCCAGTAGCGCAGGGGGACACGGCTACACCTTC.

The chain carries TRBV10-3 and TRBJ1-1; D remains ambiguous. V lost 3 bases and J 4 bases, leaving 12 bases between the germline ends. The CDR3 loop spans 14 amino acids. The germline V gene has CDR1 ENHRY and CDR2 SYGVKD. CDR3 protein: CAISDLGMSTEAFF. The CDR3 DNA reads TGTGCCATCAGTGACTTGGGGATGAGCACTGAAGCTTTCTTT.

This clonotype turned up a few times. The chain couples TRBV12-5 to TRBJ2-7; maybe TRBD1 (6 bases). The germline gives CDR1 LGHNT, CDR2 FRNRAP. V lost 2 bases, J lost 3 bases, and 14 bases lay in between. The CDR3 is 15 residues long. CDR3 amino acids: CASGLNRTDCYEQYF. The CDR3 DNA is TGTGCTAGTGGTTTGAATCGGACAGACTGCTACGAGCAGTACTTC.

This clonotype was seen a handful of times. This chain joins TRBV4-3 and TRBJ1-2; D is undetermined. Germline assignment: CDR1 LGHNA and CDR2 YSLEER. CDR3 size: 15 residues. V lost 0 bases, J lost 0 bases, and 8 bases lay in between. The DNA of the CDR3 is TGCGCCAGCAGCCAAGAACCGAGCCCTAACTATGGCTACACCTTC. Its protein product is CASSQEPSPNYGYTF.

This clonotype was detected ten times or more. The chain joins TRBV10-1 to TRBJ2-5; D is undetermined. V was cut by 3 bases and J by 5 bases, with 10 bases left in between. In germline, CDR1 is WNHNN, CDR2 SYGVQD (reference sequence). The CDR3 length is 13 residues. The CDR3 coding sequence is TGCGCCAGCAGTGATCGCCTCCACGAGACCCAGTACTTC. It specifies CASSDRLHETQYF.

The chain uses TRBV15 and TRBJ1-2; D is perhaps TRBD1 (6 bases). Germline values: CDR1 LNHNV, CDR2 YYDKDF (reference sequence). This CDR3 has 12 residues. The V gene lost 1 base and the J gene lost 12 bases, with 12 bases spanning the gap. CDR3 sequence reads: CATSRAGGGDTF. CDR3 bases: TGTGCCACCAGCAGAGCCGGGGGGGGCGACACCTTC.

Comments on this clonotype: Just one base apart from a much larger clone, this may be a read error. V is TRBV7-2 and J is TRBJ2-5; D gene ambiguous. This CDR3 comprises 16 residues. CDR1 and CDR2 from the germline V gene are SGHTA and FQGNSA. CDR3 nucleotides: TGTGCCAGCAGCTTAGGTCCCCAGGCCGGGCAAGAGGCCCAGTACTTC. Translation: CASSLGPQAGQEAQYF.